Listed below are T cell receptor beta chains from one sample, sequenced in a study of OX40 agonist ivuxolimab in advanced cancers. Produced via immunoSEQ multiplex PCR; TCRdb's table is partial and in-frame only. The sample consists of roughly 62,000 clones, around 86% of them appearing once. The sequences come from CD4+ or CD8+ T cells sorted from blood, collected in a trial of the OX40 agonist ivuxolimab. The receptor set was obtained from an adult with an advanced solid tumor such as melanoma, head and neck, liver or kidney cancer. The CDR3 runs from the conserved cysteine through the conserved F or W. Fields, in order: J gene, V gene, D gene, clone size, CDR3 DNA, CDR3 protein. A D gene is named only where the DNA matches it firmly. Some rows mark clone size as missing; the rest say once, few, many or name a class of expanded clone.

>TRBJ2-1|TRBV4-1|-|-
TGCGCCAGCAGCCATTTCGGCAGGTTCAATGAGCAGTTCTTC
CASSHFGRFNEQFF
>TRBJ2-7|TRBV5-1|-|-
TGCGCCAGCAGCCCCCAATCGGGGGTGGTGGTTCACGAGCAGTACTTC
CASSPQSGVVVHEQYF
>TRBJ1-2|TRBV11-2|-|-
TGTGCCAGCAGCTTAGGAGGGGAATACGGCTACACCTTC
CASSLGGEYGYTF
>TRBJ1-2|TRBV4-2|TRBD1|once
TGTGCCAGCAGCCAAGACCCGGGACAGCGTTTGAATGGCTACACCTTC
CASSQDPGQRLNGYTF
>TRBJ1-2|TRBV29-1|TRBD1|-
TGCAGCGGGGGGACAGCGTATGGCTACACCTTC
CSGGTAYGYTF
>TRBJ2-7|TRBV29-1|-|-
TGCAGCGTTAAAACGGGACACCCCCTTCCCTTCTACGAGCAGTACTTC
CSVKTGHPLPFYEQYF
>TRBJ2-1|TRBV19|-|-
TGTGCCAGTAGTCCAGCGCGGGGACGGGCTAATGAGCAGTTCTTC
CASSPARGRANEQFF
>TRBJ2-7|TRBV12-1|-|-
TGTGCCAGCAGCTTTCCCCGGGACAGGGGGATCGACGAGCAGTACTTC
CASSFPRDRGIDEQYF
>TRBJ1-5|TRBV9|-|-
TGTGCCAGCAGCGTAGACGGGACGAGCAATCAGCCCCAGCATTTT
CASSVDGTSNQPQHF
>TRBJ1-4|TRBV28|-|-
TGTGCCAGCAGTTACCCCAGCGAAAAACTGTTTTTT
CASSYPSEKLFF
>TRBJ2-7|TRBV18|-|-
TGTGCCAGCTCACTGGGTATGGGCGAGCAGTACTTC
CASSLGMGEQYF
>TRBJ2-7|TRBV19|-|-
TGTGCCAGTAGTACTGAGGCCCTAGGGCACTCCGAGCAGTACTTC
CASSTEALGHSEQYF
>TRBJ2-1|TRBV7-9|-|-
TGTGCCGCCCTGGACCCCTACAATGAGCAGTTCTTC
CAALDPYNEQFF
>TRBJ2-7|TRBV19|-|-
TGTGCCAGTACGTCGAGATCCTACGAGCAGTACTTC
CASTSRSYEQYF
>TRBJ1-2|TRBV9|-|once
TGTGCCAGCAGCCCAAAGTTGGACCCGAGGGGAGTCTATGGCTACACCTTC
CASSPKLDPRGVYGYTF
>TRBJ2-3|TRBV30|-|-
TGTGCCTGGAGTGAGGTGGGAGGAGCAGATACGCAGTATTTT
CAWSEVGGADTQYF
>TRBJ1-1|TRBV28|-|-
TGTGCCAGCAGTAACCCCCCAGGGAAGGACACTGAAGCTTTCTTT
CASSNPPGKDTEAFF
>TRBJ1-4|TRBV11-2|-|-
TGTGCCAGCAGCTTAGATAATGAAAAACTGTTTTTT
CASSLDNEKLFF
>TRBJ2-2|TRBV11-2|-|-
TGTGCCAGCAGCCAGGACATGGGCGGGGAGCTGTTTTTT
CASSQDMGGELFF
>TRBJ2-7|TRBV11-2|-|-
TGTGCCAGCAGTATAACGTCTCTGAACGAGCAGTACTTC
CASSITSLNEQYF
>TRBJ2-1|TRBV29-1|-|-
TGCAGCGTTGAACGGAAAACCTACAATGAGCAGTTCTTC
CSVERKTYNEQFF
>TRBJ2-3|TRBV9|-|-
TGTGCCAGCAGCGTAGGCACAGACACAGATACGCAGTATTTT
CASSVGTDTDTQYF
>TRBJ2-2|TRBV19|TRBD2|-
TGTGCCAGTAGTATGCGGGAGAGGGGCGGGGAGCTGTTTTTT
CASSMRERGGELFF